Shown below are 19 T cell receptor beta chains from a single sample sequenced in a study of identical twins. From the 5' RACE reads, TCRdb called clonotypes with MiXCR, one entry per CDR3 protein. The sample has roughly 1,500,000 distinct CDR3 sequences, roughly a third seen once. Sequencing was done on a sample of cord blood. The receptors derive from a newborn girl in good health.

The chain combines TRBV3-1 with TRBJ1-6; no reliable D call. The germline V gene has CDR1 LGHDT and CDR2 YNNKEL (reference sequence). Trimming pared 2 bases from V and 10 bases from J, leaving 15 bases between. The CDR3 is 15 residues long. Here the CDR3 DNA reads TGTGCCAGCAGCCAAAATCTCCGGGAATACTCACCCCTCCACTTT. This codes for CASSQNLREYSPLHF.

This chain uses TRBV7-2 with TRBJ1-5; TRBD1 matches at 8 bases. Germline-derived CDR1 and CDR2 are SGHTA and FQGNSA. This CDR3 region has 14 residues. V dropped 5 bases and J dropped 7; count of bases not matched to a gene: 7. CDR3 coding DNA: TGTGCCAGCAGCGTGGACAGGGCCGGCCAGCCCCAGCATTTT. Translated, it gives CASSVDRAGQPQHF. Supplemented by reference TRBV7-2 and TRBJ1-5, the full variable domain reads GAGVSQSPSNKVTEKGKDVELRCDPISGHTALYWYRQSLGQGLEFLIYFQGNSAPDKSGLPSDRFSAERTGGSVSTLTIQRTQQEDSAVYLCASSVDRAGQPQHFGDGTRLSIL.

The V call is TRBV24-1, the J call TRBJ2-7, with TRBD1 matching 9 bases. The length of the CDR3 is 15 residues. CDR1 and CDR2 (germline): KGHDR, SFDVKD. V shed 7 bases, J shed 1 base, and the junction held 7 bases outside the gene matches. The CDR3 loop is CATSHGGTGSYEQYF. The CDR3 DNA is TGTGCCACCAGCCATGGGGGGACAGGGTCCTACGAGCAGTACTTC.

This clonotype was detected only a few times. The chain carries TRBV28 and TRBJ1-2; 8 nucleotides align to TRBD1. This CDR3 region has 13 residues. Germline CDR1 is MDHEN and CDR2 is SYDVKM. With 2 bases clipped from V and 8 bases from J, the junction kept 4 bases outside the gene matches. The CDR3 is CASSLQGAIGYTF. DNA for the CDR3: TGTGCCAGCAGTTTACAGGGGGCGATAGGCTACACCTTC.

The rearrangement joins TRBV7-9 to TRBJ2-2, with unresolved D. The CDR3 is made up of 15 amino acids. V dropped 7 bases and J dropped 0 bases, with 12 bases sitting between them. Germline V gene sequence: CDR1 SEHNR, CDR2 FQNEAQ (reference sequence). For the CDR3, the DNA is TGTGCCAGCATCCGGGTCGACCCGAACACCGGGGAGCTGTTTTTT. It codes for CASIRVDPNTGELFF.

This chain links TRBV12-3 or TRBV12-4 with TRBJ2-1; 7 nucleotides agree with TRBD2. V shed 6 bases and J 4 bases; nucleotides not matched to a gene: 9. This CDR3 is 15 amino acids long. CDR3 bases: TGTGCCAGCAGCCGCCGGGAGGCAGGATACAATGAGCAGTTCTTC. Its protein product is CASSRREAGYNEQFF.

With respect to this clonotype: One end of the junction does not line up with germline, which may come from a read error. V usage is TRBV12-3 or TRBV12-4 and J usage is TRBJ1-5, with 7 nucleotides matching TRBD1. This CDR3 has 15 residues. CDR3 sequence reads: CTSSFRDSLNQPQHF. CDR3 sequence (DNA): TGTACCAGCAGTTTCCGGGACAGCCTCAATCAGCCCCAGCATTTT.

This clonotype was counted only a few times. The CDR3 is CASSFPGRTNTEAFF. The CDR3 DNA reads as TGTGCCAGCAGTTTCCCGGGACGGACGAACACTGAAGCTTTCTTT. This chain joins TRBV6-1 and TRBJ1-1; D is possibly TRBD1 (5 bases). This CDR3 region has 15 residues. Germline V gene sequence: CDR1 MNHNS, CDR2 SASEGT. The V gene lost 5 bases and the J gene lost 1 base, with 14 bases spanning the gap.

Regarding this clonotype: One base away lies a much larger clone, so this may be a sequencing read error. The rearrangement uses TRBV10-3 and TRBJ2-3; D call uncertain. The V gene's germline CDR1 is ENHRY and CDR2 SYGVKD. The CDR3 is 13 amino acids. V lost 4 bases to trimming and J lost 2 bases, with 7 bases between them. The CDR3 DNA sequence: TGTGCCATCAGTGGTCTAAACACAGATACGCAGTATTTT. Protein product: CAISGLNTDTQYF.

The chain joins TRBV9 to TRBJ2-1; D unresolved. Per the germline V gene, CDR1 is SGDLS and CDR2 is YYNGEE. The length of the CDR3 is 15 residues. Trimming removed 0 bases at V and 6 bases at J, with 13 bases between. CDR3 region: CASSVVGLVSNEQFF. CDR3 DNA sequence: TGTGCCAGCAGCGTAGTCGGGCTAGTCAGCAATGAGCAGTTCTTC.

The rearrangement uses TRBV5-1 and TRBJ2-1; D is possibly TRBD1 or TRBD2 (6 bases each). Looked up from germline, CDR1 is SGHRS and CDR2 is YFSETQ. Deletions cut 3 bases from V and 10 bases from J, with 17 bases between. This CDR3 contains 14 residues. CDR3 in DNA: TGCGCCAGCAGCTCAACCGGGGGCTCTTTGGAGCAGTTCTTC. Protein product: CASSSTGGSLEQFF.

The chain recombines TRBV5-1 with TRBJ2-7, with 9 bases that match TRBD1. TRBJ2-5 matches the DNA end more closely, so the J call is doubtful. Looked up from germline, CDR1 is SGHRS and CDR2 is YFSETQ. The CDR3 length is 12 residues. The CDR3 region is CASGDREETQYF. In nucleotides, the CDR3 is TGCGCCAGCGGGGACAGGGAAGAGACCCAGTACTTC.

This clonotype was seen only a few times. The gene calls are TRBV28 and TRBJ2-7; 13 bases agree with TRBD2. The CDR3 has 16 residues. CDR1 and CDR2 from the germline V gene are MDHEN and SYDVKM. V lost 4 bases, J lost 0 bases, and 3 bases stayed unmatched. The CDR3 coding sequence is TGTGCCAGCAGTTATGGGACTAGCGGGACCTCCTACGAGCAGTACTTC. Protein product: CASSYGTSGTSYEQYF.

The chain recombines TRBV4-1 with TRBJ2-4, with D unclear. Gene TRBJ2-5 matches the end of the DNA better, so the J call may be wrong. The CDR3 is 14 amino acids. CDR1 MGHRA and CDR2 YSYEKL come from the germline V gene. CDR3 amino acids: CASSQPIWGETQYF. The CDR3 region has the DNA TGCGCCAGCAGCCAACCGATCTGGGGAGAGACCCAGTACTTC.

The chain carries TRBV4-1 and TRBJ2-3; D possibly corresponds to TRBD2 (6 bases). Trimming shortened V by 0 bases and J by 1 base, and 17 bases separated the two germline ends. The CDR3 has 18 amino acids. Germline lookup yields CDR1 MGHRA and CDR2 YSYEKL. In nucleotides, the CDR3 is TGCGCCAGCAGCCAAGACTTGAGGAGGGGCGGCCGCACAGATACGCAGTATTTT. Its protein is CASSQDLRRGGRTDTQYF.

The chain uses TRBV2 and TRBJ1-1; D remains unclear. V was trimmed by 6 bases and J by 1 base, leaving 21 bases between them. Germline CDR1 reads SNHLY; CDR2 reads FYNNEI. The CDR3 extends over 17 amino acids. CDR3 loop: CASSLTEGFSKNTEAFF. The CDR3 nucleotides read TGTGCCAGCAGCTTGACGGAAGGGTTTAGTAAGAACACTGAAGCTTTCTTT.

In this sample, this clonotype turned up a few times. The chain joins TRBV6-1 to TRBJ2-5, with D uncertain. V dropped 1 base and J dropped 3 bases, with 6 bases sitting between them. The length of the CDR3 is 13 residues. The germline CDR1 and CDR2 sequences are MNHNS and SASEGT. DNA of the CDR3: TGTGCCAGCAGTGAAGGTTTTGAAGAGACCCAGTACTTC. Amino acids: CASSEGFEETQYF.

Only a few counts were recorded for this clonotype. The chain uses TRBV29-1 and TRBJ2-5; perhaps D is TRBD1 or TRBD2 (6 bases each). The CDR3 spans 13 residues. Germline CDR1 SQVTM, CDR2 ANQGSEA. V was trimmed by 7 bases and J by 5 bases, leaving 17 bases between them. The CDR3 sequence: CSALEGGRETQYF. The CDR3 nucleotides are TGCAGCGCCTTAGAGGGGGGCAGGGAGACCCAGTACTTC.

This chain links TRBV5-1 with TRBJ2-1, with 11 bases that match TRBD2. The CDR3 extends over 15 amino acids. Per germline, CDR1 SGHRS and CDR2 YFSETQ. V was clipped by 4 bases and J by 6 bases; unmatched bases: 6. The CDR3 region is CASSATSGVFNEQFF. Written as DNA, the CDR3 is TGCGCCAGCAGCGCGACTAGCGGGGTATTCAATGAGCAGTTCTTC.